This T cell receptor beta chain is drawn from a study of blood T cells in healthy people across ages (dated by TCRdb to about 2015). Study-wide context: Template switching captured roughly one uniquely barcoded TCR beta cDNA molecule per two T cells in model experiments. To track age-related changes in TCR beta repertoire diversity, the study relied on deep sequencing normalized with unique cDNA molecular identifiers. The donors were divided into four age groups: young (average around 16 years), middle-aged (under 40), aged (about 60) and long-lived (82). To avoid experimental bias, donors of different ages were randomly spread across the sequencing lanes. The study analyzed two additional independent replicas of 1 million unique cDNA reads from the same blood draw for two donors, one aged 18 to 29 and one aged 80 or older.

To note about this clonotype: Its specific antigen is unknown. The sample holds no much larger clone one base away, and base qualities are not on file.

Systemically healthy Caucasian individuals from Russia, around 39 in total and aged about 6 to 100 years, were included as donors. Around 10 milliliters of peripheral blood were drawn from each donor into EDTA-treated Vacutainer tubes. PBMCs were isolated by Ficoll-Paque density-gradient centrifugation, with at least 6 million obtained per sample. Trizol reagent was used to extract total RNA from PBMCs, with at least 6 micrograms per sample. Naive CD45RAhigh/CD27high T cell percentages were measured by flow cytometry on a PBMC aliquot from every donor. The CDR1 and CDR2 encoded by the germline V gene are SGDLS and YYNGEE. The CDR3, from cysteine to phenylalanine, totals 15 residues. The entry retains the CDR3 DNA only, 45 bases that are in frame from base 1. V loses 4 bases at its end and J loses 5 bases; junction bases beyond the gene matches: 8. Beyond this particular receptor, the publication reports: Estimates of total diversity from one million sequenced T cells were regarded as lower bounds and underestimates. Observed TCR beta diversity per million T cells fell roughly linearly with age, and a significant reduction was already apparent by age roughly 40. Bulk unsorted PBMC profiling prevented conclusive comparison of naive and antigen-experienced compartments. The long-lived group showed more naive CD4+ T cells, fewer expanded clones and increased TCR diversity than the aged group, suggesting age selection. The CMV infection status of donors was not known, potentially confounding age-related changes in expanded clonotypes. Observed TCR beta diversity correlated strongly with the percentage of naive T cells measured by flow cytometry.

Library preparation employed 5' RACE. For sequencing, an Illumina HiSeq 2500 was employed. The second PCR ran for roughly 6 to 11 cycles and used a J-beta primer mix along with a sample-barcoded 5' primer. A template-switch 5' adaptor carrying 12 random nucleotides introduced a unique molecular identifier onto each TCR beta cDNA molecule. At least 2.5 million CDR3-containing paired-end reads were obtained from each sample. First-strand cDNA was synthesized from all RNA with the Mint cDNA synthesis kit, primed by a TRBC-specific oligonucleotide. Following uracil-DNA glycosylase treatment, all cDNA underwent a first 18-cycle PCR with the universal primers M1SS and BC2_uni_R. On the authors' methods: Normalization of each sample was performed by random selection of 1 million high-quality reads, each carrying a distinct molecular identifier. Reads with shared molecular identifiers were discarded instead of being binned into consensus sequences. MiTCR, set to a Q25 quality threshold and the strictest error-elimination algorithm, was used for CDR3 identification, clonotype clustering and error correction. Lower-bound total TCR beta diversity was estimated with a nonparametric unseen species model using Euler transformation. TCRdb trimmed the raw reads at Q25, called clones with MiXCR and kept productive beta chains. Each CDR3 protein appears once, grouped with its most common genes and DNA. TCRdb, rather than the study authors, made the V and J calls. The sample table shows over a million distinct CDR3 sequences, and approximately 60% are seen once. The ten biggest clones cover 6.7% of the sample.

This receptor chain uses TRBV9 and TRBJ2-5, with 10 central nucleotides matching TRBD2. This sequence originates from a man aged 18 to 29 in good health. Sequencing was done on a sample of blood. The DNA sequence follows: TGTGCCAGCAGCCCTAGCGGGAGATCTTGGGAGACCCAGTACTTC. Translated, this gives CASSPSGRSWETQYF.